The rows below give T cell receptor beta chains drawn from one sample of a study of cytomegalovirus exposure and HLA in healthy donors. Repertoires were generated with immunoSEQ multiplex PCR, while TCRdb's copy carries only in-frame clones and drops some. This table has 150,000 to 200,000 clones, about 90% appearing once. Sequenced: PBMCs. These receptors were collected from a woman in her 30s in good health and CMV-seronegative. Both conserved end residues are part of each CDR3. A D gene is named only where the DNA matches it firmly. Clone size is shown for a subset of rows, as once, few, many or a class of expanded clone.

cdr3_nt: TGTGCCAGCAGTCCCCGGGACAGCACCTACGAGCAGTACTTC
cdr3_aa: CASSPRDSTYEQYF
clone_size: few
d_call: TRBD1
j_call: TRBJ2-7
v_call: TRBV27

cdr3_nt: TGTGCCAGCAGTTTTCGGCAGGTTGGCGCAGATACGCAGTATTTT
cdr3_aa: CASSFRQVGADTQYF
clone_size: NA
d_call: NA
j_call: TRBJ2-3
v_call: TRBV27

cdr3_nt: TGTGCCAGCAGCCTAAATAGCGGGGGGGCCCCCGAGCAGTACTTC
cdr3_aa: CASSLNSGGAPEQYF
clone_size: NA
d_call: TRBD2
j_call: TRBJ2-7
v_call: TRBV7-6

cdr3_nt: TGCGCCAGCAGCACCCGGGACGGACCAAATGAAAAACTGTTTTTT
cdr3_aa: CASSTRDGPNEKLFF
clone_size: NA
d_call: NA
j_call: TRBJ1-4
v_call: TRBV4-3

cdr3_nt: TGCGCCAGCAGCCAAGGGAGGGGGGCGATTTGGGAGACCCAGTACTTC
cdr3_aa: CASSQGRGAIWETQYF
clone_size: once
d_call: NA
j_call: TRBJ2-5
v_call: TRBV4-3

cdr3_nt: TGTGCCAGCAGTTTATCCCAGGGACGGAACACTGAAGCTTTCTTT
cdr3_aa: CASSLSQGRNTEAFF
clone_size: NA
d_call: NA
j_call: TRBJ1-1
v_call: TRBV27

cdr3_nt: TGTGCCAGCAGCGTAGCTGTTTGGGATACAGATACTGAAGCTTTCTTT
cdr3_aa: CASSVAVWDTDTEAFF
clone_size: NA
d_call: NA
j_call: TRBJ1-1
v_call: TRBV9

cdr3_nt: TGTGCCACCGGACTAGCGGGGTACTACGAGCAGTACTTC
cdr3_aa: CATGLAGYYEQYF
clone_size: NA
d_call: TRBD2
j_call: TRBJ2-7
v_call: TRBV6-1

cdr3_nt: TGCGCCAGCAGCCCCGGACTATACAATGAGCAGTTCTTC
cdr3_aa: CASSPGLYNEQFF
clone_size: NA
d_call: NA
j_call: TRBJ2-1
v_call: TRBV5-1

cdr3_nt: TGTGCCAGCAGTTACCAGGGCGGGGCGGAGGCAGATACGCAGTATTTT
cdr3_aa: CASSYQGGAEADTQYF
clone_size: NA
d_call: NA
j_call: TRBJ2-3
v_call: TRBV7-8

cdr3_nt: TGTGCCAGCAGCGTAGGACTAGATCCCTCCTACGAGCAGTACTTC
cdr3_aa: CASSVGLDPSYEQYF
clone_size: NA
d_call: NA
j_call: TRBJ2-7
v_call: TRBV9

cdr3_nt: TGTGCCAGCTCACTGTTAGCACAACAGGGAACCTACAATGAGCAGTTCTTC
cdr3_aa: CASSLLAQQGTYNEQFF
clone_size: NA
d_call: NA
j_call: TRBJ2-1
v_call: TRBV18

cdr3_nt: TGTGCTAGTGGTTTGGTTGGTTGGTCCGACAGGGATAGCAATCAGCCCCAGCATTTT
cdr3_aa: CASGLVGWSDRDSNQPQHF
clone_size: NA
d_call: TRBD1
j_call: TRBJ1-5
v_call: TRBV12-5

cdr3_nt: TGTGCCAGCAGTTTGGCCAGATCCTACGAGCAGTACTTC
cdr3_aa: CASSLARSYEQYF
clone_size: few
d_call: NA
j_call: TRBJ2-7
v_call: TRBV27

cdr3_nt: TGTGCCTGGAGTGTACACAGGCAAGAGACCCAGTACTTC
cdr3_aa: CAWSVHRQETQYF
clone_size: NA
d_call: NA
j_call: TRBJ2-5
v_call: TRBV30

cdr3_nt: TGTGCCAGCAGGGACAGGGGGAAGCGCGAGCAGTACTTC
cdr3_aa: CASRDRGKREQYF
clone_size: once
d_call: TRBD1
j_call: TRBJ2-7
v_call: TRBV6-5

cdr3_nt: TGTGCCAGCTCACCATCAGGGGGGGACACTGAAGCTTTCTTT
cdr3_aa: CASSPSGGDTEAFF
clone_size: NA
d_call: TRBD1
j_call: TRBJ1-1
v_call: TRBV18

cdr3_nt: TGCGCCAGCAGCTTGGGGCGACAGGGATCCGGGGAGCTGTTTTTT
cdr3_aa: CASSLGRQGSGELFF
clone_size: NA
d_call: TRBD1
j_call: TRBJ2-2
v_call: TRBV5-1

cdr3_nt: TGTGCCAGCAGTTACTCGAGTGGAGACACTGAAGCTTTCTTT
cdr3_aa: CASSYSSGDTEAFF
clone_size: NA
d_call: NA
j_call: TRBJ1-1
v_call: TRBV6-6

cdr3_nt: TGTGCCAGCAGTCCAGGGATTAGCACAGATACGCAGTATTTT
cdr3_aa: CASSPGISTDTQYF
clone_size: NA
d_call: NA
j_call: TRBJ2-3
v_call: TRBV2

cdr3_nt: TGCGCCAGCTCACAGGGGCGCACAAATGAAAAACTGTTTTTT
cdr3_aa: CASSQGRTNEKLFF
clone_size: NA
d_call: TRBD1
j_call: TRBJ1-4
v_call: TRBV4-3

cdr3_nt: TGTGCCAGCAGCCCCAGTGGGGGGTCGTTCCACGAGCAGTACTTC
cdr3_aa: CASSPSGGSFHEQYF
clone_size: once
d_call: NA
j_call: TRBJ2-7
v_call: TRBV11-2

cdr3_nt: TGTGCCACCAGCCCTCGAGGGTACCAAGAGACCCAGTACTTC
cdr3_aa: CATSPRGYQETQYF
clone_size: few
d_call: NA
j_call: TRBJ2-5
v_call: TRBV15